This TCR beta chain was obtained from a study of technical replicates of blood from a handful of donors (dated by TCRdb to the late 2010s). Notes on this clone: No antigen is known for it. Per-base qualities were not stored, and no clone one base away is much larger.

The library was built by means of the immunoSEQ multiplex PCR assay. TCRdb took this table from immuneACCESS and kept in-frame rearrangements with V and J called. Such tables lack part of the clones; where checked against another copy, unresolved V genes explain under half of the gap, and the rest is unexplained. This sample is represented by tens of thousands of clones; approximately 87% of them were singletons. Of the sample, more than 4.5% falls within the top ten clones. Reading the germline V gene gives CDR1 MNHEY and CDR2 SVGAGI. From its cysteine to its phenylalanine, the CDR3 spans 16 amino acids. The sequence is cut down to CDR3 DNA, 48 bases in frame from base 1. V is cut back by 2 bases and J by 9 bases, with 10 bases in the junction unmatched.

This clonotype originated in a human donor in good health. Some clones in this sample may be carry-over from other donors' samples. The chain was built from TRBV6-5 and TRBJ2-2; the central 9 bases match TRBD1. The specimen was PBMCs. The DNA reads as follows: TGTGCCAGCAGTTACAGCGCGGGACAGGGAAACCGGGAGCTGTTTTTT. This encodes CASSYSAGQGNRELFF.